This T cell receptor (beta chain) was documented in a study of blood T cell repertoires in COVID-19. The ends were cut back, 4 bases at V and 1 base at J, with 11 bases in the middle. The CDR3 spans 16 residues. Germline assignment: CDR1 WSHSY and CDR2 SAAADI. As processed by the authors: Amplification with reference gene primers provided the estimates of nucleated cell counts. Sequencing used immunoSEQ multiplex PCR; TCRdb keeps in-frame clones, though not all of them. V and J calls and clone size are those listed in that table; D and trimming were worked out from the DNA. The sample shows roughly 32,000 clones, less than 95% of them seen only once.

Source material: peripheral blood. The sequence came from a man between 65 and 85 years old with active or convalescent COVID-19. The rearrangement uses TRBV10-2 and TRBJ1-6; TRBD1 is a possible D gene (6 bases). CDR3 in DNA: TGCGCCAGCAGTGTTAGGGGGAGTTCCTATAATTCACCCCTCCACTTT. It codes for CASSVRGSSYNSPLHF.